This TCR beta chain was found in a study of graft-versus-host responses after intestinal transplantation. Study as a whole: Each transplant was multivisceral, liver-intestinal, or isolated intestinal. Recipients across the board were started on anti-thymocyte globulin induction, then kept on tacrolimus and steroids for around three years. Study-wide findings and caveats: Association was observed between peak circulating GvH clone levels and early post-transplant HvG declines. Allograft graft-versus-host to host-versus-graft clonal ratios ran high in patients with graft-donor T cell macrochimerism.

Comment on this clone: Its antigen is undetermined.

The CDR3 covers 15 residues. J gave up 12 bases and V 0 bases, and 8 bases lay outside the gene matches. Germline-derived CDR1 and CDR2 are SGDLS and YYNGEE. Repertoires were generated with immunoSEQ multiplex PCR, while TCRdb's copy carries only in-frame clones and drops some. The sample has 30,000 to 40,000 clones; around 94% are singletons. The source was PBMCs, collected 16 days after intestinal transplant. The clonotype comes from a human patient who received an intestinal transplant, so some T cells may come from the graft donor. This rearrangement joins TRBV9 to TRBJ2-7, with TRBD2 matching over 14 bases. The CDR3 coding sequence is TGTGCCAGCAGCGTAGATTCGGGACTAGCGGGGGTCCGGTACTTC. Translation gives CASSVDSGLAGVRYF.